This T cell receptor (beta chain) was documented in a study of OX40 agonist ivuxolimab in advanced cancers. The CDR3 has 15 residues. Per the germline V gene, CDR1 is MNHNS and CDR2 is SASEGT. V dropped 5 bases and J dropped 8; count of bases not matched to a gene: 9. Sequencing was performed with immunoSEQ multiplex PCR; in TCRdb, only in-frame clones are kept and a portion is missing. The sample lists under 200,000 clones; roughly 94% were seen once. The chain couples TRBV6-1 to TRBJ1-4; TRBD1 agrees at 9 bases. The sequenced sample was CD4+ or CD8+ T cells sorted from blood, obtained in a trial of the OX40 agonist ivuxolimab. The origin of this receptor is an adult with an advanced solid tumor such as melanoma, head and neck, liver or kidney cancer. The CDR3 region is CASSQDRGTGEKLFF. The CDR3, as DNA: TGTGCCAGCAGTCAGGACCGGGGGACAGGGGAAAAACTGTTTTTT.